This entry describes one T cell receptor (beta chain). V was pared by 1 base and J by 1 base, with 7 bases of the junction left unmatched. The germline CDR1 and CDR2 sequences are SGHNT and YENEEA. This CDR3 is built from 17 residues. The record originates from a study of blood T cell repertoires in COVID-19. Profiled with immunoSEQ multiplex PCR; TCRdb holds only in-frame clones, not every one. The sample lists a few hundred thousand clones, approximately 78% occurring once. The specimen was peripheral blood. This receptor was identified in a woman aged 18-35 years with acute or convalescent COVID-19. The chain links TRBV11-3 to TRBJ2-3; 8 bases line up with TRBD2. Here the CDR3 DNA reads TGTGCCAGCAGCTTAGCTTTTGGGACTAGGGGCACAGATACGCAGTATTTT. As protein: CASSLAFGTRGTDTQYF. The full variable domain, in which reference TRBV11-3 and TRBJ2-3 provide the parts outside the CDR3, is EAGVVQSPRYKIIEKKQPVAFWCNPISGHNTLYWYLQNLGQGPELLIRYENEEAVDDSQLPKDRFSAERLKGVDSTLKIQPAELGDSAVYLCASSLAFGTRGTDTQYFGPGTRLTVL.